Given below is one T cell receptor beta chain in context. Assay: immunoSEQ multiplex PCR; the TCRdb copy retains only in-frame clones and omits some. The sample has more than 400,000 clones, approximately 82% seen once. The data were taken from a study of shared clonotypes between healthy human individuals. Genomic DNA for unsorted samples was obtained from 97 million or so PBMCs. Germline V gene data show CDR1 as LNHNV and CDR2 as YYDKDF (reference sequence). Trimming stripped 8 bases from V and 11 bases from J, with 20 bases between. The CDR3 sequence is 13 residues long. This sequence originates from a woman aged 40 to 55 in good health. Some clones in this sample may be carry-over from other donors' samples. The chain recombines TRBV15 with TRBJ2-3; D may match TRBD1 or TRBD2 (6 bases each). The specimen sequenced was PBMCs. CDR3 loop: CATQAEMGGLQYF. The CDR3 nucleotides read TGTGCCACCCAAGCAGAGATGGGGGGCCTGCAGTATTTT.